The clone carrying this T cell receptor beta chain appeared once. Germline V gene data show CDR1 as SGHTS and CDR2 as YDEGEE. This CDR3 comprises 18 residues. V was pared by 1 base and J by 4 bases, with 12 bases of the junction left unmatched. This sample is drawn from a study of OX40 agonist ivuxolimab in advanced cancers. Whole-study context: The diagnoses of dose-escalation patients were hepatocellular carcinoma, melanoma, renal cell or head and neck cancer.

TCRdb's table, derived via immunoSEQ multiplex PCR, lists solely in-frame clones and lacks some. Among under 25,000 clones listed, approximately 78% were seen once. The sample in question was CD4+ or CD8+ T cells sorted from blood, obtained in a trial of the OX40 agonist ivuxolimab. This sequence originates from an adult with an advanced solid tumor such as melanoma, head and neck, liver or kidney cancer. This rearrangement joins TRBV5-8 to TRBJ2-1, with 9 bases identical to TRBD1. The CDR3 bases are TGTGCCAGCAGCTTGCGGGACAGGGAATTTGGGGAGTACAATGAGCAGTTCTTC. It yields the protein CASSLRDREFGEYNEQFF.